Listed here are 29 T cell receptor beta chains from one sample, sequenced in a study of T-cell reconstitution after alpha-beta-depleted transplantation in children. Unique molecular identifiers were incorporated when the TCRbeta library was constructed. TCRdb re-called the PCR reads through MiXCR, storing one row per CDR3 protein. The sample holds about half a million distinct CDR3 sequences; around 12% are singletons and the top ten take around 6%. Material: PBMCs from the stem cell graft donor, obtained from the stem cell graft. The receptors come from a human donor who donated a stem cell graft to a child with combined immunodeficiency.

V and J are TRBV5-6 and TRBJ1-6; D gene ambiguous. The CDR3 is 18 residues long. V dropped 0 bases and J dropped 2 bases, with 15 bases sitting between them. Germline CDR1 is SGHDT and CDR2 is YYEEEE. CDR3 sequence (DNA): TGTGCCAGCAGCTTGGCCAGGACGTACAATGCCTATAATTCACCCCTCCACTTT. Residues: CASSLARTYNAYNSPLHF.

This rearrangement joins TRBV28 to TRBJ1-3; D might be TRBD1 (5 bases). Trimming removed 2 bases at V and 4 bases at J, with 15 bases between. CDR3 length: 16 residues. Germline V CDR1 and CDR2: MDHEN, SYDVKM. CDR3 amino acids: CASSLRAGREGNTIYF. Written as DNA, the CDR3 is TGTGCCAGCAGTTTACGGGCCGGCAGGGAGGGAAACACCATATATTTT.

This clonotype was observed a handful of times. The gene calls are TRBV9 and TRBJ1-1, with a tentative D call TRBD1 (6 bases). This CDR3 has 13 amino acids. Trimming removed 6 bases from V and 4 bases from J, with 13 bases in between. The germline CDR1 and CDR2 sequences are SGDLS and YYNGEE. The CDR3: CASTGEYSTEAFF. In DNA, the CDR3 is TGTGCCAGCACAGGGGAGTACAGCACTGAAGCTTTCTTT.

The V gene is TRBV2, the J gene TRBJ2-3, with 7 bases fitting TRBD2. This CDR3 is 15 amino acids long. Unmatched junction bases numbered 11, after V lost 11 bases and J lost 0 bases. Germline CDR1 reads SNHLY; CDR2 reads FYNNEI. The CDR3 DNA reads TGTGCCGTTGGGGAGTGGGAGGGTAGCACAGATACGCAGTATTTT. This sequence encodes CAVGEWEGSTDTQYF.

This clonotype has more than one count but fewer than ten. The CDR3 DNA reads as TGTGCCAGCAGCGTACCGTTCAGGGGAGCCGGCGGGGAGCAGTTCTTC. Amino acid sequence: CASSVPFRGAGGEQFF. This chain joins TRBV9 and TRBJ2-1, with a possible D match to TRBD1 (6 bases). Germline V gene data show CDR1 as SGDLS and CDR2 as YYNGEE. Between the trimmed V and J ends, which lost 1 base and 10 bases, there was a span of 21 bases. The CDR3 extends over 16 amino acids. Drawing the rest from reference TRBV9 and TRBJ2-1, the complete variable domain is DSGVTQTPKHLITATGQRVTLRCSPRSGDLSVYWYQQSLDQGLQFLIQYYNGEERAKGNILERFSAQQFPDLHSELNLSSLELGDSALYFCASSVPFRGAGGEQFFGPGTRLTVL.

This clonotype was recorded a few times. The J gene is TRBJ2-7, the V gene TRBV10-3, with D perhaps matching TRBD1 (5 bases). CDR3 size: 12 residues. Germline CDR1 and CDR2: ENHRY and SYGVKD. V was pared by 5 bases and J by 3 bases, with 8 bases between. The CDR3 DNA reads as TGTGCCATCAGTCTCAGGGACTACGAGCAGTACTTC. Its translation: CAISLRDYEQYF.

CDR3 residues: CATSRDLSGLSYEQYF. CDR3 in DNA: TGTGCCACCAGCAGAGATCTAAGTGGGCTGTCATACGAGCAGTACTTC. The V gene is TRBV15, the J gene TRBJ2-7; the D is unclear. This CDR3 is built from 16 residues. V lost 0 bases to trimming and J lost 4 bases, with 16 bases between them. CDR1 is LNHNV and CDR2 is YYDKDF in the germline V gene (reference sequence).

This clonotype was recorded only once. V and J are TRBV9 and TRBJ2-7; D possibly corresponds to TRBD1 (6 bases). The CDR3 consists of 13 residues. Germline CDR1 and CDR2: SGDLS and YYNGEE. V dropped 4 bases and J dropped 6 bases, with 14 bases sitting between them. CDR3 DNA: TGTGCCAGCAGCCCAGGGGAGTGGTTCGAGCAGTACTTC. Translated, it gives CASSPGEWFEQYF.

This clonotype was seen only a few times. The V gene is TRBV7-6, the J gene TRBJ2-7; 7 bases agree with TRBD1. This CDR3 has 14 residues. V dropped 5 bases and J dropped 5; count of bases not matched to a gene: 9. Germline CDR1 is SGHVS and CDR2 is FNYEAQ. In DNA, the CDR3 is TGTGCCAGCAGCCCGAACAGGGGAGTTAACGAGCAGTACTTC. Protein sequence: CASSPNRGVNEQYF.

V is TRBV4-3 and J is TRBJ2-1; TRBD2 matches 7 bases. Trimming at V came to 0 bases and at J to 9 bases, leaving 14 bases not matched to a gene. Germline V lookup: CDR1 LGHNA, CDR2 YSLEER. This CDR3 region has 17 residues. CDR3 region: CASSQDWMTSPLGEQFF. In DNA form, the CDR3 reads TGCGCCAGCAGCCAAGATTGGATGACTAGCCCGTTGGGTGAGCAGTTCTTC.

This clonotype has ten or more counts. This chain connects TRBV9 to TRBJ2-1; 7 positions match TRBD1. The CDR3 spans 15 residues. Looked up from germline, CDR1 is SGDLS and CDR2 is YYNGEE. The V segment lost 0 bases and the J segment 8 bases; nucleotides outside the gene matches: 8. The CDR3 is CASSVVGRQGYEQFF. The CDR3 DNA is TGTGCCAGCAGCGTAGTTGGGAGACAGGGCTATGAGCAGTTCTTC.

This clonotype was counted between two and nine times. The chain couples TRBV20-1 to TRBJ2-5; D is perhaps TRBD2 (5 bases). The ends were cut back, 0 bases at V and 1 base at J, with 15 bases in the middle. From germline, CDR1 is DFQATT and CDR2 SNEGSKA (reference sequence). This CDR3 comprises 16 residues. CDR3 in amino acids: CSARDLGEPPQETQYF. The CDR3 bases are TGCAGTGCTAGAGATCTCGGGGAGCCGCCCCAAGAGACCCAGTACTTC.

The chain links TRBV29-1 to TRBJ1-2; D is perhaps TRBD1 (5 bases). This CDR3 comprises 13 residues. Germline loops: CDR1 SQVTM, CDR2 ANQGSEA. Trimming shortened V by 3 bases and J by 2 bases, and 10 bases separated the two germline ends. This chain's CDR3 is CSVESPGNYGYTF. In nucleotides, the CDR3 is TGCAGCGTTGAGAGCCCAGGGAACTATGGCTACACCTTC. Supplemented by reference TRBV29-1 and TRBJ1-2, the full variable domain reads SAVISQKPSRDICQRGTSLTIQCQVDSQVTMMFWYRQQPGQSLTLIATANQGSEATYESGFVIDKFPISRPNLTFSTLTVSNMSPEDSSIYLCSVESPGNYGYTFGSGTRLTVV.

This clonotype was counted at least ten times. J is TRBJ2-1 and V is TRBV20-1; D possibly corresponds to TRBD1 (5 bases). The CDR3 sequence is 13 residues long. CDR1 is DFQATT, CDR2 SNEGSKA, per germline (reference sequence). CDR3 bases: TGCAGCGCATTTAGGGGAAATTACAATGAGCAGTTCTTC. Residues: CSAFRGNYNEQFF.

The chain recombines TRBV7-9 with TRBJ2-1; D might be TRBD1 (5 bases). CDR3 length equals 15 residues. The germline V gene has CDR1 SEHNR and CDR2 FQNEAQ (reference sequence). V lost 6 bases and J 0 bases, leaving 12 bases between the germline ends. CDR3 loop: CASRSGRSSYNEQFF. CDR3 in DNA: TGTGCCAGCAGATCAGGGCGAAGCTCCTACAATGAGCAGTTCTTC.

This clonotype came up many times. V and J are TRBV7-9 and TRBJ1-4; TRBD1 matches at 7 bases. V trimming: 3 bases; J trimming: 8 bases; junction bases outside the gene matches: 12. Germline CDR1 reads SEHNR; CDR2 reads FQNEAQ (reference sequence). This CDR3 has 16 amino acids. This CDR3 is CASSFEGAGDREKLFF. Here the CDR3 DNA reads TGTGCCAGCAGCTTTGAGGGGGCAGGGGATCGCGAAAAACTGTTTTTT.

This clonotype was observed a handful of times. The J gene is TRBJ2-1, the V gene TRBV12-3 or TRBV12-4; 8 bases are a match to TRBD2. The CDR3 has 13 amino acids. With V trimmed by 6 bases and J by 8 bases, 6 bases remained unmatched. CDR3 residues: CASSGLAGDEQFF. In DNA, the CDR3 is TGTGCCAGCAGCGGACTAGCCGGGGATGAGCAGTTCTTC.

This clonotype came up many times. The chain carries TRBV9 and TRBJ2-7; D unclear. Trimming stripped 3 bases from V and 3 bases from J, with 7 bases between. In germline, CDR1 is SGDLS, CDR2 YYNGEE. This CDR3 comprises 12 residues. CDR3 nucleotide sequence: TGTGCCAGCAGCGGAGAGAGCTACGAGCAGTACTTC. Protein: CASSGESYEQYF.

The chain is built from TRBV7-2 and TRBJ2-5; D may be TRBD2 (5 bases). Trimming took 5 bases from V and 4 from J, leaving 14 bases between them. CDR1 is SGHTA and CDR2 is FQGNSA in the germline V gene. The CDR3 covers 14 residues. CDR3 sequence (DNA): TGTGCCAGCAGCACAATTGGAGGCCTAGAGACCCAGTACTTC. The encoded protein is CASSTIGGLETQYF.

Many counts were recorded for this clonotype. This chain uses TRBV2 with TRBJ2-1, with a possible D match to TRBD1 (5 bases). The CDR3 contains 14 residues. Per germline, CDR1 SNHLY and CDR2 FYNNEI. Trimming removed 7 bases from V and 2 bases from J, with 12 bases in between. The CDR3 DNA follows: TGTGCCAGCACTTTCCAGGGAACCTACAATGAGCAGTTCTTC. This encodes CASTFQGTYNEQFF.

In its sample, this clonotype was seen many times. CDR3 DNA: TGCGCCAGCAGCTTGGAGGTTAGCGGGAGTCTCGAGCAGTACTTC. Its protein product is CASSLEVSGSLEQYF. The V gene is TRBV5-1, the J gene TRBJ2-7, with 9 bases matching TRBD2. J was trimmed by 6 bases and V by 0 bases; bases with no gene match: 7. The CDR3 is 15 residues long. In germline, CDR1 is SGHRS, CDR2 YFSETQ.

This clonotype was counted ten times or more. The V and J genes are TRBV12-3 or TRBV12-4 and TRBJ1-4; the D gene is possibly TRBD1 (5 bases). V lost 7 bases and J 4 bases, leaving 13 bases between the germline ends. This CDR3 comprises 14 residues. The CDR3 spells CASTLGRGNEKLFF. The CDR3 DNA reads TGTGCCAGCACCCTGGGGAGGGGTAATGAAAAACTGTTTTTT.

This clonotype came up a few times. The chain couples TRBV12-3 or TRBV12-4 to TRBJ2-1, with TRBD2 matching 15 bases. The trim removed 0 bases at V and 7 bases at J, leaving 7 bases unmatched. The CDR3 runs 18 residues. The CDR3 reads CASSLALGTSGGRNEQFF. The CDR3 bases are TGTGCCAGCAGTTTAGCCCTCGGGACTAGCGGGGGGAGGAATGAGCAGTTCTTC.

This clonotype was picked up a small number of times. The chain uses TRBV20-1 and TRBJ1-1; 7 bases fit TRBD1. This CDR3 contains 14 residues. Germline V gene data show CDR1 as DFQATT and CDR2 as SNEGSKA (reference sequence). The V and J ends lost 3 bases and 7 bases, in that order; junction bases with no gene match: 11. CDR3 sequence (DNA): TGCAGTGCTAGGACCAGGGGGAGCCGTGTTGAAGCTTTCTTT. Its protein product is CSARTRGSRVEAFF.

This clonotype came up a few times. This chain connects TRBV11-3 to TRBJ2-5; a possible D gene is TRBD2 (5 bases). This CDR3 comprises 15 residues. CDR1 and CDR2 (germline): SGHNT, YENEEA. Trimming pared 1 base from V and 0 bases from J, leaving 9 bases between. CDR3 sequence: CASSLGRPDQETQYF. The DNA of the CDR3 is TGTGCCAGCAGCTTAGGGAGGCCCGACCAAGAGACCCAGTACTTC. Complete variable domain (other parts from reference TRBV11-3 and TRBJ2-5): EAGVVQSPRYKIIEKKQPVAFWCNPISGHNTLYWYLQNLGQGPELLIRYENEEAVDDSQLPKDRFSAERLKGVDSTLKIQPAELGDSAVYLCASSLGRPDQETQYFGPGTRLLVL.

The chain joins TRBV9 to TRBJ2-3; the D call may be TRBD1 or TRBD2 (5 bases each). This CDR3 is 16 amino acids long. V dropped 4 bases and J dropped 2 bases, with 17 bases sitting between them. The germline V gene encodes CDR1 SGDLS and CDR2 YYNGEE. The CDR3 DNA reads TGTGCCAGCAGCCCCACCGGGGCCCCTCCCACAGATACGCAGTATTTT. Translation: CASSPTGAPPTDTQYF.

This clonotype was seen many times. The chain links TRBV4-3 to TRBJ2-7; TRBD2 agrees at 7 bases. V gave up 1 base and J gave up 5 bases; unmatched junction bases: 5. This CDR3 is built from 14 residues. CDR1 is LGHNA, CDR2 YSLEER, per germline. The CDR3, as DNA: TGCGCCAGCAGCCAAGGGACTAGGTCACACGAGCAGTACTTC. As protein: CASSQGTRSHEQYF.

This clonotype showed up just a few times. The gene calls are TRBV7-2 and TRBJ2-7; TRBD1 matches 7 bases. After removal of 1 base from V and 3 bases from J, the junction contained 6 bases not matched to a gene. The CDR3 is made up of 15 amino acids. Germline V gene sequence: CDR1 SGHTA, CDR2 FQGNSA. The CDR3 coding sequence is TGTGCCAGCAGCTTAGGACAGGGAAGAATCTACGAGCAGTACTTC. Residues: CASSLGQGRIYEQYF. Combining the CDR3 with reference TRBV7-2 and TRBJ2-7 gives the whole variable domain GAGVSQSPSNKVTEKGKDVELRCDPISGHTALYWYRQSLGQGLEFLIYFQGNSAPDKSGLPSDRFSAERTGGSVSTLTIQRTQQEDSAVYLCASSLGQGRIYEQYFGPGTRLTVT.

The V gene is TRBV2, the J gene TRBJ2-3; D may be TRBD1 (5 bases). CDR1 and CDR2 (germline): SNHLY, FYNNEI. The V end lost 8 bases, the J end lost 0 bases, and 9 bases lay between the germline ends. CDR3 length equals 13 residues. The CDR3 protein is CASARESTDTQYF. The CDR3 DNA follows: TGTGCCAGCGCCAGGGAAAGCACAGATACGCAGTATTTT.